What follows describes a single T cell receptor (beta chain). Primers included in the PCR were 60 Vbeta and 13 Jbeta primers. Produced via immunoSEQ multiplex PCR; TCRdb's table is partial and in-frame only. Here the sample spans 100,000 to 120,000 clones, roughly three quarters being singletons. These data belong to a study of cytomegalovirus exposure and HLA in healthy donors. Losses at the gene ends were 1 base for V and 3 bases for J; bases not matched to a gene: 8. The germline CDR1 and CDR2 sequences are MNHNS and SASEGT. CDR3 length: 16 amino acids. Donors sampled were nominally healthy, though unrecorded immune exposures were likely.

The TCR originated in a male donor in good health and CMV-seronegative. The chain links TRBV6-1 to TRBJ2-7, with 8 positions matching TRBD2. What was sequenced was PBMCs. This CDR3 is CASSEVELAEIYEQYF. In DNA, the CDR3 is TGTGCCAGCAGTGAAGTAGAACTAGCGGAAATCTACGAGCAGTACTTC.